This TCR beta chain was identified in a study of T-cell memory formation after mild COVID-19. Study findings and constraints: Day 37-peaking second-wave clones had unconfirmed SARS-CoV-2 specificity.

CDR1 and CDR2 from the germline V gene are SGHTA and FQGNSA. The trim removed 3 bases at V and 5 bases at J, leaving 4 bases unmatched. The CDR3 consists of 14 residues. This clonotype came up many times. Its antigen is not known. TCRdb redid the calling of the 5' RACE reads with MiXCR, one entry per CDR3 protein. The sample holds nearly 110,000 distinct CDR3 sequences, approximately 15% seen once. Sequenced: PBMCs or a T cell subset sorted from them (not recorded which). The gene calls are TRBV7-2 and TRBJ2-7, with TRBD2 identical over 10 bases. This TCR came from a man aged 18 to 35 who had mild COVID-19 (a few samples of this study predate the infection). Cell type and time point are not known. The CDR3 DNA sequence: TGTGCCAGCAGCTTGGTAGCGGGGGGTCACGAGCAGTACGTC. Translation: CASSLVAGGHEQYV.